The 19 T cell receptor beta chains below all came from one sample that was sequenced in a study of control samples from healthy donors and cancer patients. Data came from immunoSEQ multiplex PCR; TCRdb stores just in-frame clones and leaves some out. This table has about 140,000 clones, around 92% appearing once. The sequenced sample consisted of blood. These receptor sequences come from a man aged 30 to 39 in good health.

This clone appeared a single time. The chain carries TRBV11-2 and TRBJ2-5, with TRBD2 matching over 14 bases. CDR3 length: 16 amino acids. V lost 5 bases and J lost 1; bases outside the gene matches: 3. Germline CDR1 SGHAT, CDR2 FQNNGV. The CDR3 nucleotides read TGTGCCAGCAGCCTAGGACTAGCGGGGGGCCAAGAGACCCAGTACTTC. This codes for CASSLGLAGGQETQYF.

This clone is classed as medium-sized. This sequence joins TRBV6-4 and TRBJ1-2; unclear D gene. CDR1 and CDR2 (germline): MRHNA, SNTAGT. Trimming removed 0 bases from V and 3 bases from J, with 11 bases in between. The CDR3 is made up of 15 amino acids. In nucleotides, the CDR3 is TGTGCCAGCAGTGACTCGCTTTATTCAGACTATGGCTACACCTTC. This translates into CASSDSLYSDYGYTF.

The genes are TRBV7-9 and TRBJ2-7; D is ambiguous. Trimming shortened V by 5 bases and J by 4 bases, and 6 bases separated the two germline ends. This CDR3 is built from 11 residues. Germline values: CDR1 SEHNR, CDR2 FQNEAQ (reference sequence). The CDR3 DNA follows: TGTGCCAGCAGCGCGAGTTACGAGCAGTACTTC. Translating it yields CASSASYEQYF.

The chain has TRBV30 and TRBJ1-2; no clear D. Germline CDR1 is GTSNPN and CDR2 is SVGIG (reference sequence). The CDR3 loop spans 13 amino acids. V lost 2 bases and J 1 base, leaving 8 bases between the germline ends. DNA for the CDR3: TGTGCCTGGAGTAGTGGAGATAACTATGGCTACACCTTC. Its translation is CAWSSGDNYGYTF. The full variable domain, in which reference TRBV30 and TRBJ1-2 provide the parts outside the CDR3, is SQTIHQWPATLVQPVGSPLSLECTVEGTSNPNLYWYRQAAGRGLQLLFYSVGIGQISSEVPQNLSASRPQDRQFILSSKKLLLSDSGFYLCAWSSGDNYGYTFGSGTRLTVV.

The chain uses TRBV11-2 and TRBJ2-3; TRBD1 matches at 11 bases. The V gene's germline CDR1 is SGHAT and CDR2 FQNNGV. This CDR3 has 17 amino acids. The junction had 10 bases not matched to a gene; V was cut back by 4 bases and J by 4 bases. The CDR3 loop reads CASSWGEPGQGADTQYF. The CDR3 DNA sequence: TGTGCCAGCAGCTGGGGGGAACCGGGACAGGGGGCAGATACGCAGTATTTT.

The chain is built from TRBV28 and TRBJ2-1; TRBD1 aligns across 11 bases. The germline gives CDR1 MDHEN, CDR2 SYDVKM. The J segment lost 4 bases and the V segment lost 6 bases, leaving 8 bases of the junction unmatched. This CDR3 comprises 16 residues. In DNA form, the CDR3 reads TGTGCCAGCAGCCTTTTGGGACAGGGGGTATACAATGAGCAGTTCTTC. Translated: CASSLLGQGVYNEQFF.

CDR3: CASSLTKSGGFEQYF. As DNA, the CDR3 is TGTGCCAGCAGCTTAACCAAATCAGGGGGATTCGAGCAGTACTTC. The chain couples TRBV13 to TRBJ2-7; TRBD1 agrees at 7 bases. CDR1 PRHDT and CDR2 FYEKMQ come from the germline V gene (reference sequence). The CDR3 sequence is 15 residues long. V trimming: 2 bases; J trimming: 6 bases; junction bases outside the gene matches: 10.

V gene TRBV28 combines with J gene TRBJ2-7; no firm D call. CDR3 size: 11 residues. Between the trimmed V and J ends, which lost 6 bases and 3 bases, there was a span of 6 bases. Germline values: CDR1 MDHEN, CDR2 SYDVKM. The CDR3 is CASRSLYEQYF. CDR3 DNA: TGTGCCAGCAGAAGTCTCTACGAGCAGTACTTC.

CDR3 DNA sequence: TGTGCCACCAGTAGCGGGGATCCTTACGAGCAGTACTTC. It is translated as CATSSGDPYEQYF. The J gene is TRBJ2-7, the V gene TRBV24-1, with 7 bases aligning to TRBD2. Germline values: CDR1 KGHDR, CDR2 SFDVKD. V lost 6 bases and J lost 4; bases outside the gene matches: 5. The CDR3 spans 13 residues.

The chain is built from TRBV21-1 and TRBJ2-1. TRBV21-1 constitutes a pseudogene. The CDR3 loop spans 17 amino acids. This CDR3 is CASSPCRAGAIYNEQFF. The CDR3 nucleotides read TGTGCCAGCAGCCCTTGTCGGGCAGGAGCCATCTACAATGAGCAGTTCTTC.

V usage is TRBV25-1 and J usage is TRBJ2-1; TRBD1 matches 9 bases. Trimming cost V 1 base and J 6 bases; bases outside gene matches: 4. CDR3 length equals 15 residues. CDR1 and CDR2 (germline): MGHDK, SYGVNS. CDR3 region: CASSESGQGLNEQFF. The CDR3 DNA reads TGTGCCAGCAGTGAATCCGGACAGGGGCTCAATGAGCAGTTCTTC. The complete variable domain, with remaining parts taken from reference TRBV25-1 and TRBJ2-1, reads EADIYQTPRYLVIGTGKKITLECSQTMGHDKMYWYQQDPGMELHLIHYSYGVNSTEKGDLSSESTVSRIRTEHFPLTLESARPSHTSQYLCASSESGQGLNEQFFGPGTRLTVL.

The chain carries TRBV3-1 (or the pseudogene TRBV3-2) and TRBJ2-1, with 11 bases aligning to TRBD2. The J segment lost 4 bases and the V segment lost 1 base, leaving 3 bases of the junction unmatched. Germline V CDR1 and CDR2: LGHDT, YNNKEL (reference sequence). The CDR3 totals 16 residues. CDR3 DNA: TGTGCCAGCAGCCAAGTAGCGGGGGGGCCTTACAATGAGCAGTTCTTC. This encodes CASSQVAGGPYNEQFF.

The V and J genes are TRBV7-3 and TRBJ2-3; 12 bases are a match to TRBD2. This CDR3 is 17 amino acids long. Per the germline V gene, CDR1 is SGHTA and CDR2 is FQGTGA. Trimming removed 3 bases from V and 5 bases from J; junction bases left unmatched: 9. In nucleotides, the CDR3 is TGTGCCAGCAGCTTCCTCCCTAGCGGGGGGGACCAAGATACGCAGTATTTT. Translation: CASSFLPSGGDQDTQYF.

The V and J genes are TRBV27 and TRBJ1-1; perhaps TRBD1 as D (6 bases). The CDR3 runs to 15 residues. Germline V gene data show CDR1 as MNHEY and CDR2 as SMNVEV (reference sequence). V was trimmed by 2 bases and J by 4 bases, leaving 14 bases between them. The CDR3 nucleotides read TGTGCCAGCAGTTTAAAGGAGACAGGTTTCACTGAAGCTTTCTTT. Its protein is CASSLKETGFTEAFF.

The chain is built from TRBV29-1 and TRBJ1-1; no reliable D call. The germline gives CDR1 SQVTM, CDR2 ANQGSEA. Trimming removed 3 bases at V and 0 bases at J, with 11 bases between. The CDR3 is made up of 14 amino acids. CDR3 bases: TGCAGCGTTGAGAGACGGCTCATGAACACTGAAGCTTTCTTT. Protein: CSVERRLMNTEAFF.

This clone was detected only once. This rearrangement joins TRBV5-1 to TRBJ2-1; 12 positions agree with TRBD2. In germline, CDR1 is SGHRS, CDR2 YFSETQ. Losses at the gene ends were 3 bases for V and 4 bases for J; bases not matched to a gene: 5. This CDR3 region has 16 residues. This CDR3 is CASSSGLAGSYNEQFF. The CDR3 bases are TGCGCCAGCAGCTCGGGACTAGCGGGTTCTTACAATGAGCAGTTCTTC.

The gene calls are TRBV28 and TRBJ1-1, with D possibly TRBD1 on 5 matching bases. The length of the CDR3 is 18 residues. Germline CDR1 reads MDHEN; CDR2 reads SYDVKM. V lost 3 bases and J 1 base, leaving 21 bases between the germline ends. CDR3 in DNA: TGTGCCAGCAGTTTCGTTCCGGGGACCCCCGGGGAGAACACTGAAGCTTTCTTT. Translated: CASSFVPGTPGENTEAFF.

The sample holds one count of this clone. This chain links TRBV27 with TRBJ1-4, with 7 nucleotides matching TRBD1. Germline values: CDR1 MNHEY, CDR2 SMNVEV (reference sequence). This CDR3 is built from 18 residues. V dropped 5 bases and J dropped 8; count of bases not matched to a gene: 20. CDR3 protein: CASSLPPGQLFQSEKLFF. CDR3 in DNA: TGTGCCAGCAGTCTACCCCCGGGACAGCTCTTCCAATCGGAAAAACTGTTTTTT.

The table lists this clone with a count of one. The chain couples TRBV4-1 to TRBJ2-7, with unresolved D. Trimming left V 1 base short and J 7 bases short, with 8 bases between. Germline CDR1 reads MGHRA; CDR2 reads YSYEKL. The CDR3 contains 12 residues. The CDR3 DNA sequence: TGCGCCAGCAGCCAAGTTGCAATGGAGCAGTACTTC. Translation gives CASSQVAMEQYF.